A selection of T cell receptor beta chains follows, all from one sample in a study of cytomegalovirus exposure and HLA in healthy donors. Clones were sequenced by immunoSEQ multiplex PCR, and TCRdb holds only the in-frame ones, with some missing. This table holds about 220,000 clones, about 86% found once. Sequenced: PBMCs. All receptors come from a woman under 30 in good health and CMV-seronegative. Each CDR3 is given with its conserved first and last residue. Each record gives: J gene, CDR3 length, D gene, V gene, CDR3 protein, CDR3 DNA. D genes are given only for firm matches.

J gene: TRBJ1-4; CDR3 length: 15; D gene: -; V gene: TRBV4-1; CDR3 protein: CASSQGTRLNEKLFF; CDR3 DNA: TGCGCCAGCAGCCAAGGGACTCGACTTAATGAAAAACTGTTTTTT
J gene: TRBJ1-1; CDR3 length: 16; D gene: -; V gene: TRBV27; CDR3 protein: CASSLWTGHPNTEAFF; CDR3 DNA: TGTGCCAGCAGTTTATGGACGGGACACCCGAACACTGAAGCTTTCTTT
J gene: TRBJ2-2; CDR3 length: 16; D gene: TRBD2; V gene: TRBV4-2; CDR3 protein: CASSQASGGNTGELFF; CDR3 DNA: TGTGCCAGCAGCCAAGCTAGCGGAGGGAACACCGGGGAGCTGTTTTTT
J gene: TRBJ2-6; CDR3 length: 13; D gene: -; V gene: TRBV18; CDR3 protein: CASSDRKANVLTF; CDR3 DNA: TGTGCCAGCTCAGACAGGAAGGCCAACGTCCTGACTTTC
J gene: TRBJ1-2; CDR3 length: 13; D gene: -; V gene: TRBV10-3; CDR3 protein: CAIRSGTKDGYTF; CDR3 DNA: TGTGCCATCAGATCCGGGACAAAGGATGGCTACACCTTC
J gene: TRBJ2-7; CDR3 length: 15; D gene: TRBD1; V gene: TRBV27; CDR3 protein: CASSLSGQGAEEQYF; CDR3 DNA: TGTGCCAGCAGTTTATCGGGACAGGGGGCGGAAGAGCAGTACTTC
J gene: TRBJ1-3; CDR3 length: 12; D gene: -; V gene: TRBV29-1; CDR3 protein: CSVGDNGDTIYF; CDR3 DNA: TGCAGCGTTGGCGACAACGGGGACACCATATATTTT
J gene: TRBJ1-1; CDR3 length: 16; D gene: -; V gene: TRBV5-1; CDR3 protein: CASSLTWTEKNTEAFF; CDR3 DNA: TGCGCCAGCAGCTTGACCTGGACAGAAAAGAACACTGAAGCTTTCTTT
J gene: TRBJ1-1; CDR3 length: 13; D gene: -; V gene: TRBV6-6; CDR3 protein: CASSYIGSAEAFF; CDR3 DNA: TGTGCCAGCAGTTACATCGGGTCGGCTGAAGCTTTCTTT
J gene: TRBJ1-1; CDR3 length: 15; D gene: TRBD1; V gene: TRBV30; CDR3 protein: CAWSVKGTGDTEAFF; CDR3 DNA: TGTGCCTGGAGTGTCAAGGGGACAGGGGACACTGAAGCTTTCTTT
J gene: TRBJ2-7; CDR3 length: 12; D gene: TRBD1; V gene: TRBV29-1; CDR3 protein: CSAGQGTYEQYF; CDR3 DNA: TGCAGCGCCGGACAGGGCACCTACGAGCAGTACTTC
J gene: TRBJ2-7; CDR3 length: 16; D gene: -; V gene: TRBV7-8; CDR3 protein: CASSLTRKEVAYEQYF; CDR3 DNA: TGTGCCAGCAGCTTAACCAGGAAGGAAGTAGCCTACGAGCAGTACTTC
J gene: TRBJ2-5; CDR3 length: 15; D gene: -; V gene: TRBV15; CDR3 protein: CATSRDPGRQETQYF; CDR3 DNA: TGTGCCACCAGCAGAGATCCAGGGAGGCAAGAGACCCAGTACTTC
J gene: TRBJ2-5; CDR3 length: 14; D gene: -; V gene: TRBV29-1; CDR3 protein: CSVELASRRETQYF; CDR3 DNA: TGCAGCGTTGAATTGGCCTCGAGGAGGGAGACCCAGTACTTC
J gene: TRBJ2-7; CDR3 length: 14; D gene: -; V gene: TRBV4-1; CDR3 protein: CASSQEGQSYEQYF; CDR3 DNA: TGCGCCAGCAGCCAGGAGGGACAGAGCTACGAGCAGTACTTC
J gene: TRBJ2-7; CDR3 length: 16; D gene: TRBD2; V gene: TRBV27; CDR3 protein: CASSLSASGSVDEQYF; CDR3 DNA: TGTGCCAGCAGTTTATCGGCCAGCGGGAGTGTGGACGAGCAGTACTTC
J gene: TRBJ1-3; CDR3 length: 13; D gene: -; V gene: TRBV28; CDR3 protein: CASSLGGRNTIYF; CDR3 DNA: TGTGCCAGCAGTTTAGGGGGGAGGAACACCATATATTTT
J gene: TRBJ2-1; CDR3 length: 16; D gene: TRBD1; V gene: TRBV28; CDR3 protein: CASSFPQGAIYNEQFF; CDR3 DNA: TGTGCCAGCAGTTTCCCTCAGGGGGCGATCTACAATGAGCAGTTCTTC
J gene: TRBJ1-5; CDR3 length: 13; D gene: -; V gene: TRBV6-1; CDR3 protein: CASRQLTGQPQHF; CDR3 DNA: TGTGCCAGCAGGCAGTTGACGGGGCAGCCCCAGCATTTT
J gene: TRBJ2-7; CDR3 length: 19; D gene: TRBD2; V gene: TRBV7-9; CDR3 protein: CASSFQRGPTSGTVNEQYF; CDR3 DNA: TGTGCCAGCAGCTTCCAAAGGGGGCCGACTAGCGGGACTGTAAACGAGCAGTACTTC
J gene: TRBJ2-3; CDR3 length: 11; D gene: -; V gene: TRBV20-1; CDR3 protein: CSAEIPDTQYF; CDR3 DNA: TGCAGTGCGGAGATCCCCGATACGCAGTATTTT
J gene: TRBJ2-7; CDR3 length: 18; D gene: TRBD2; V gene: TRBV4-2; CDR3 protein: CASSQVIQRGESSYEQYF; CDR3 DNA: TGTGCCAGCAGCCAAGTAATTCAGCGGGGGGAAAGCTCCTACGAGCAGTACTTC
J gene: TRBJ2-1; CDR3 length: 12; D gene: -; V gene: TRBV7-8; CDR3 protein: CASNFKADEQFF; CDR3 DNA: TGTGCCAGCAACTTCAAGGCGGATGAGCAGTTCTTC
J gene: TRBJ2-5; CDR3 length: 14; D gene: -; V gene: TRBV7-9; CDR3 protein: CASSLLGSPETQYF; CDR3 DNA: TGTGCCAGCAGCTTACTCGGTAGCCCAGAGACCCAGTACTTC
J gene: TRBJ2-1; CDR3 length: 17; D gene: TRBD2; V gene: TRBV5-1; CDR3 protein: CASSLGGTSVDYNEQFF; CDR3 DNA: TGCGCCAGCAGCTTGGGGGGGACTAGCGTAGACTACAATGAGCAGTTCTTC
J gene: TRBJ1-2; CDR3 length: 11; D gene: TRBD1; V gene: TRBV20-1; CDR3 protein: CSAGTVYGYTF; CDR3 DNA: TGCAGTGCTGGGACAGTCTATGGCTACACCTTC